This T cell receptor beta chain was observed in a study of T cells in localized non-small cell lung cancer. About this clone itself: Antigen specificity is unknown.

Notes on the study in general: Uninvolved adjacent lung showed higher T cell clonality than tumor.

TCRdb keeps only in-frame clones here, not all; method: immunoSEQ multiplex PCR. This table has roughly 48,000 clones, roughly 80% appearing once. Looked up from germline, CDR1 is MNHNS and CDR2 is SASEGT. V lost 1 base and J lost 2, with 9 bases in between. This CDR3 has 14 residues. The chain couples TRBV6-1 to TRBJ2-7, with a tentative D call TRBD2 (6 bases). The source is a man aged 35 to 70 with stage I squamous cell lung carcinoma. The sequenced sample was peripheral blood, obtained before any cancer treatment. Here the CDR3 reads CASSEVEGTYEQYF. CDR3 sequence (DNA): TGTGCCAGCAGTGAAGTGGAGGGTACCTACGAGCAGTACTTC.